This T cell receptor beta chain emerged from a study of T-cell memory formation after mild COVID-19. Each CDR3 protein is one row after TCRdb ran MiXCR on the 5' RACE reads. The repertoire consists of approximately 180,000 distinct CDR3 sequences, with roughly 17% occurring once and the leading ten covering about 1.9%. Sequenced sample: PBMCs or a T cell subset sorted from them (not recorded which). The TCR comes from an adult woman who had mild COVID-19 (a few samples of this study predate the infection). Cell type and time point are not known.

CDR3 protein: CASSFSGPGSDTQYF. CDR3 bases: TGTGCCAGCAGTTTTAGCGGGCCAGGTTCAGATACGCAGTATTTT. This rearrangement joins TRBV28 to TRBJ2-3; 7 bases agree with TRBD2. Trimming removed 3 bases from V and 4 bases from J; junction bases left unmatched: 7. CDR1 and CDR2 from the germline V gene are MDHEN and SYDVKM. This CDR3 comprises 15 residues.